The 3 T cell receptor beta chains below come from one sample, sequenced in a study of T cells in women clearing cervical HPV infection. Assay used: immunoSEQ multiplex PCR; TCRdb lists only in-frame clones, some missing. The table lists 36,000 or so clones. Sequenced material: blood buffy coat. Receptor source: a woman between 18 and 70 years old with a cervical HPV16 infection that either progressed to CIN3+ or cleared (not recorded which).

Concerning this clone: Coverage ceases 3 residues before the CDR3 finishes, and the germline J gene fills in the end. The chain combines TRBV5-1 with TRBJ1-4; a possible D gene is TRBD1 (6 bases). Germline-derived CDR1 and CDR2 are SGHRS and YFSETQ. This CDR3 has 15 amino acids. With 0 bases removed from V and 8 bases from J, the gap between germline ends came to 14 bases. CDR3 DNA (partial): TGCGCCAGCAGCTTGGGGGGGCAGCTCTCAGAAAAA. Translation: CASSLGGQLSEK. The entire CDR3 reads CASSLGGQLSEKLFF.

Points on this clone: Sequencing ends 3 residues short of the CDR3 end; the germline J gene provides the rest. J is TRBJ2-7 and V is TRBV12-5; D might be TRBD1 (5 bases). The V and J ends lost 7 bases and 6 bases respectively, with 10 bases between them. CDR1 and CDR2 from the germline V gene are LGHNT and FRNRAP. CDR3 size: 11 residues. The CDR3 protein is CASARQGEQYF. The CDR3 DNA, read in part, is TGTGCTAGTGCCCGTCAGGGCGAG.

A remark on this clone: The observed sequence ends 3 residues before the CDR3 terminus, with the missing tail filled in from the germline J gene. The gene calls are TRBV19 and TRBJ1-2; D is unclear. V lost 7 bases and J lost 6, with 12 bases in between. There are 12 residues in the CDR3. Germline CDR1 reads LNHDA; CDR2 reads SQIVND (reference sequence). CDR3 DNA, as far as it was read: TGTGCCAGTAACTCTGGGCCCAATGGC. Protein product: CASNSGPNG. The whole CDR3 protein is CASNSGPNGYTF. Using reference TRBV19 and TRBJ1-2 for the parts outside the CDR3, the full variable domain is DGGITQSPKYLFRKEGQNVTLSCEQNLNHDAMYWYRQDPGQGLRLIYYSQIVNDFQKGDIAEGYSVSREKKESFPLTVTSAQKNPTAFYLCASNSGPNGYTFGSGTRLTVV.